The rows below give T cell receptor beta chains drawn from one sample of a study of technical replicates of blood from several donors. Profiling relied on immunoSEQ multiplex PCR, and the TCRdb table lists in-frame clones only, not all of them. The sample records roughly 60,000 clones, roughly 89% being singletons. The sequenced sample was PBMCs. The source of these receptors is a human donor in good health. Some clones in this sample may be carry-over from other donors' samples. The CDR3 runs from the conserved cysteine through the conserved F or W. The D gene is left open where the match is weak. Part of the rows lack a size; the others show once, few, many or a class for expanded clones.

d_call	v_call	clone_size	j_call	cdr3_nt	cdr3_aa
NA	TRBV7-9	NA	TRBJ2-7	TGTGCCAGCAGCCTCTACGACGAGCAGTACTTC	CASSLYDEQYF
NA	TRBV11-2	NA	TRBJ2-7	TGTGCCAGCAGATCAGGCAGCTCCTACGAGCAGTACTTC	CASRSGSSYEQYF
NA	TRBV5-6	NA	TRBJ1-2	TGTGCCAGCAGCTTGCGAGAATTTGCGGGCTACACCTTC	CASSLREFAGYTF
NA	TRBV5-5	NA	TRBJ2-3	TGTGCCAGCAGCGGCACTAGCATGGATACGCAGTATTTT	CASSGTSMDTQYF
NA	TRBV9	NA	TRBJ2-7	TGTGCCAGCAGCGTAGACCCTAGCAGTTACGAGCAGTACTTC	CASSVDPSSYEQYF
NA	TRBV9	NA	TRBJ2-1	TGTGCCAGCAGCGCAGGAGACGGGACCCCCAGGGGTGAGCAGTTCTTC	CASSAGDGTPRGEQFF
NA	TRBV6-1	NA	TRBJ1-1	TGTGCCAGCAGAGAGATCATCAACACTGAAGCTTTCTTT	CASREIINTEAFF
TRBD2	TRBV7-2	NA	TRBJ2-1	TGTGCCAGCACCGAGGCACTAGCGGGAGGGCCTAGGGAGCAGTTCTTC	CASTEALAGGPREQFF
NA	TRBV7-8	NA	TRBJ1-5	TGTGCCAGCAGCTTAGCGCTTAGTTGGACAGACAATCAGCCCCAGCATTTT	CASSLALSWTDNQPQHF
NA	TRBV4-2	once	TRBJ1-3	TGTGCCAGCAGCCAAGAAGGGGGAGGGGCAGGAAACACCATATATTTT	CASSQEGGGAGNTIYF
TRBD2	TRBV6-5	NA	TRBJ2-5	TGTGCCAGCAGCCCGACGGGGGGGTCCCAAGAGACCCAGTACTTC	CASSPTGGSQETQYF
NA	TRBV25-1	once	TRBJ2-7	TGTGCCAGCAGTGATTCGGGGGGCGTAAGGCGGGAGCAGTACTTC	CASSDSGGVRREQYF
TRBD2	TRBV19	NA	TRBJ2-7	TGTGCCAGTAGTCCTGTAGCGGGTTCCTACGAGCAGTACTTC	CASSPVAGSYEQYF
NA	TRBV4-1	NA	TRBJ2-2	TGCGCCAGCAGCCAAGCTCCAGGGTTAACCGGGGAGCTGTTTTTT	CASSQAPGLTGELFF
NA	TRBV19	NA	TRBJ1-3	TGTGCCAGTAGTCCGATGAGCAGGGCGTTAAGAAACACCATATATTTT	CASSPMSRALRNTIYF
TRBD1	TRBV15	once	TRBJ1-3	TGTGCCACCAGCAGGCCAGGGGGCGAAGCTGGAAACACCATATATTTT	CATSRPGGEAGNTIYF
NA	TRBV5-1	NA	TRBJ2-3	TGCGCCAGCAGCTTATCGGGACTCCCCACAGATACGCAGTATTTT	CASSLSGLPTDTQYF
NA	TRBV7-2	once	TRBJ2-3	TGTGCCAGCAGTCCCGGCCCCTTCTCCAGGGAATCCCACACAGATACGCAGTATTTT	CASSPGPFSRESHTDTQYF
NA	TRBV29-1	NA	TRBJ1-3	TGCAGCGCCCAGTCAGGGTTCGGAAACACCATATATTTT	CSAQSGFGNTIYF
TRBD1	TRBV2	NA	TRBJ2-7	TGTGCCAGCAGTGGTACAGGGGGCGCAGGATACGAGCAGTACTTC	CASSGTGGAGYEQYF
NA	TRBV19	NA	TRBJ1-1	TGTGCCAGTAGTTCCCCGGCAGGGTTGATGTGGGCTTTCTTT	CASSSPAGLMWAFF
TRBD1	TRBV10-3	NA	TRBJ2-3	TGTGCCATCACCGGACAGGGAACAGATACGCAGTATTTT	CAITGQGTDTQYF
TRBD1	TRBV11-1	NA	TRBJ1-2	TGTGCCAGCAGCTTTTATCCCGGGACAGGGGGCACGATGAGTGGCTACACCTTC	CASSFYPGTGGTMSGYTF
NA	TRBV30	once	TRBJ1-5	TGTGCCTGGAGTGTAACAGGGTATAGCAATCAGCCCCAGCATTTT	CAWSVTGYSNQPQHF
NA	TRBV5-1	NA	TRBJ1-4	TGCGCCAGCACCCGTAACGGGGATAATGAAAAACTGTTTTTT	CASTRNGDNEKLFF
NA	TRBV19	NA	TRBJ1-1	TGTGCCAGTAGTATAGCGTCAGGGCCGGGGGCTGAAGCTTTCTTT	CASSIASGPGAEAFF
NA	TRBV4-3	NA	TRBJ1-5	TGCGCCAGCAGCCAAGATCGGGGACATGGCAATCAGCCCCAGCATTTT	CASSQDRGHGNQPQHF
NA	TRBV19	NA	TRBJ2-3	TGTGCCAGTAGTTTCTCAGGGTCAGATACGCAGTATTTT	CASSFSGSDTQYF
TRBD2	TRBV23-1	once	TRBJ2-5	TGCGCCAGCAGTCCTGCTAGCGGGAGGGCCCGGGAGACCCAGTACTTC	CASSPASGRARETQYF
TRBD1	TRBV18	NA	TRBJ2-2	TGTGCCAGCTCACCAGGACAGGTTGAAACCGGGGAGCTGTTTTTT	CASSPGQVETGELFF
NA	TRBV6-4	NA	TRBJ1-6	TGTGCCAGGCCCCCGGGGGGGGCCAATTCACCCCTCCACTTT	CARPPGGANSPLHF
NA	TRBV4-1	NA	TRBJ1-2	TGCGCCAGCAGCCCCGCGGGATTAAGCTATGGCTACACCTTC	CASSPAGLSYGYTF
NA	TRBV29-1	NA	TRBJ1-1	TGCAGCGTTGAGCGAGATGCGAACACTGAAGCTTTCTTT	CSVERDANTEAFF
TRBD1	TRBV19	NA	TRBJ1-5	TGTGCCAGCTCGACGACGGACAGGGGGGACAATCAGCCCCAGCATTTT	CASSTTDRGDNQPQHF
NA	TRBV2	NA	TRBJ1-1	TGTGCCAGCAGTGGGGAACAGGCGAACACTGAAGCTTTCTTT	CASSGEQANTEAFF
NA	TRBV4-3	NA	TRBJ2-7	TGCGCCAGCAGCCAAGAGAGGGCACACGAGCAGTACTTC	CASSQERAHEQYF
TRBD2	TRBV5-1	NA	TRBJ2-2	TGCGCCAGCAGCTTGGGTCTAGCGGACACCGGGGAGCTGTTTTTT	CASSLGLADTGELFF
NA	TRBV5-5	NA	TRBJ1-6	TGTGCCAGCAGCCCCGGAGGAGATAATTCACCCCTCCACTTT	CASSPGGDNSPLHF
NA	TRBV7-8	NA	TRBJ2-7	TGTGCCAGCAGCTTAGCGTCCACAGGGACATACTTC	CASSLASTGTYF
TRBD1	TRBV6-6	NA	TRBJ1-2	TGTGCCAGCACCCGACAGGGGAAGGGCTACACCTTC	CASTRQGKGYTF
NA	TRBV11-1	NA	TRBJ2-2	TGTGCCAGCAGCCCCAGCCGCAGGGGGAGGCCGGGAGGGGAGCTGTTTTTT	CASSPSRRGRPGGELFF
NA	TRBV30	NA	TRBJ2-7	TGTGCCTGGGGACGGGACTTCAATGGCGAGCAGTACTTC	CAWGRDFNGEQYF
NA	TRBV4-2	NA	TRBJ2-2	TGTGCCAGCAGCCAAGGAGGGCCCACCGGGGAGCTGTTTTTT	CASSQGGPTGELFF
NA	TRBV6-5	NA	TRBJ1-1	TGTGCCAGCAGTTTCTCCGAGCTTGACACTGAAGCTTTCTTT	CASSFSELDTEAFF
NA	TRBV12-5	once	TRBJ1-1	TGTGCTAGTGGTTTGGCGTTGAACACTGAAGCTTTCTTT	CASGLALNTEAFF
TRBD2	TRBV25-1	few	TRBJ2-4	TGTGCCAGCAGTGATGCTAGCGGGGGGAAAAACATTCAGTACTTC	CASSDASGGKNIQYF
NA	TRBV2	NA	TRBJ1-5	TGTGCCAGCAGTGAAGTCATCAGTAATCAGCCCCAGCATTTT	CASSEVISNQPQHF
NA	TRBV6-5	NA	TRBJ1-2	TGTGCCAGCAGTTACCGGGGTCGGATCTATGGCTACACCTTC	CASSYRGRIYGYTF
NA	TRBV5-4	few	TRBJ1-1	TGTGCCAGCAGCCTCTCGACAGTGAACACTGAAGCTTTCTTT	CASSLSTVNTEAFF
TRBD2	TRBV19	NA	TRBJ2-7	TGTGCCAGTAGTACCGGTCTTGGGCAGGGAGGGTACGAGCAGTACTTC	CASSTGLGQGGYEQYF
TRBD2	TRBV5-4	NA	TRBJ2-1	TGTGCCAGCAGCTTAAGCGGGGGCAACTCCTACAATGAGCAGTTCTTC	CASSLSGGNSYNEQFF
TRBD2	TRBV29-1	NA	TRBJ2-5	TGCAGCGTCATGACTAGCGGGGGGACCCAGTACTTC	CSVMTSGGTQYF
TRBD1	TRBV5-6	many	TRBJ1-2	TGTGCCAGCAACTTAGAGACAGGGTTCTATGGCTACACCTTC	CASNLETGFYGYTF
NA	TRBV27	NA	TRBJ2-3	TGTGCCAGCAGCCCGGGCAGGGCTTTAGATACGCAGTATTTT	CASSPGRALDTQYF